This T cell receptor beta chain was sequenced for a study of T cells in tuberculosis. CDR1 and CDR2 (germline): SGDLS, YYNGEE. The CDR3 totals 15 residues. J lost 4 bases, V lost 4 bases, and 10 bases had no gene match. The time point here: new active TB diagnosis, blood taken before or within 7 days of starting treatment. Tuberculosis was confirmed by positive sputum smear and/or M. tuberculosis culture. Using immunoSEQ multiplex PCR, the repertoire was profiled, and TCRdb retains in-frame clones only, with some absent. The sample includes 30,000 to 35,000 clones, approximately 94% of them seen just once. A single count supports this clone.

This rearrangement joins TRBV9 to TRBJ2-7; the match to TRBD1 covers 8 bases. This sample comprised PBMCs, obtained at tuberculosis diagnosis. The sequence was collected from an adult with tuberculosis. This CDR3 is CASSPTDRVGYEQYF. CDR3 DNA sequence: TGTGCCAGCAGCCCGACGGACAGGGTGGGGTACGAGCAGTACTTC. The complete variable domain, with remaining parts taken from reference TRBV9 and TRBJ2-7, reads DSGVTQTPKHLITATGQRVTLRCSPRSGDLSVYWYQQSLDQGLQFLIQYYNGEERAKGNILERFSAQQFPDLHSELNLSSLELGDSALYFCASSPTDRVGYEQYFGPGTRLTVT.